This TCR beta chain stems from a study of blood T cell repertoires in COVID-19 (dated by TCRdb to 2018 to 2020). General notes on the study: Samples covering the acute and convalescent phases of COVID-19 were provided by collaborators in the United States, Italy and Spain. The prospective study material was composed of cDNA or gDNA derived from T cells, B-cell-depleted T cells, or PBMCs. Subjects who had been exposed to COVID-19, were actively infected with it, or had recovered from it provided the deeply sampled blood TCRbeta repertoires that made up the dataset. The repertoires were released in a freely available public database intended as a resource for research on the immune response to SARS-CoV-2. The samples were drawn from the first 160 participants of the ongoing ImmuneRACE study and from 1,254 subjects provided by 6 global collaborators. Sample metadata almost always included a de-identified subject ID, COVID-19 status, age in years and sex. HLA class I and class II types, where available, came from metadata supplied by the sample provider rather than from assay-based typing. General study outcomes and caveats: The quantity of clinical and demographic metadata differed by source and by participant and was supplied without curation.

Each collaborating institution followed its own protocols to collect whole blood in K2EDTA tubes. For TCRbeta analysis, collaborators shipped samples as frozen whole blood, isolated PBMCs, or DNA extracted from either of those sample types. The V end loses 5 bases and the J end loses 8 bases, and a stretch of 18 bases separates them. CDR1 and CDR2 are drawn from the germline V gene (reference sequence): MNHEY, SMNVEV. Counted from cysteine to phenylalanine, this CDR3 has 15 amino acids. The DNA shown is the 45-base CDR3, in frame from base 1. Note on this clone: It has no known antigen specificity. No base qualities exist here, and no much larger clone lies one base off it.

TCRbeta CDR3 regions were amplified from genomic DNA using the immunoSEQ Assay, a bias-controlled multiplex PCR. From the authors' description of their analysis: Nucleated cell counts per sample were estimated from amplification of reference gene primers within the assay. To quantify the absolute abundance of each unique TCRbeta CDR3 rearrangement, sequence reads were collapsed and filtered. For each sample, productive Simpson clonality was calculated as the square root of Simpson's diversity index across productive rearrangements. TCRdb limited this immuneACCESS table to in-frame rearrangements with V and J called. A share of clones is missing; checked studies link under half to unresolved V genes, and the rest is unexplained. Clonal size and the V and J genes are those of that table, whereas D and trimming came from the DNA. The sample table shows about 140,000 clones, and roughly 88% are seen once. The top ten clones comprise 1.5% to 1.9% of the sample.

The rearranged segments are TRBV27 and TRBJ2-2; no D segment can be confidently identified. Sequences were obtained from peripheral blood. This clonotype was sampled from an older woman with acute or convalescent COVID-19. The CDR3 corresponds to CASSTELTTAGELFF. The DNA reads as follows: TGTGCCAGCAGTACTGAGCTGACAACGGCTGGGGAGCTGTTTTTT.